The text below deals with one T cell receptor beta chain. What it binds is not known. Sequencing was performed with immunoSEQ multiplex PCR; in TCRdb, only in-frame clones are kept and a portion is missing. The table includes about 10,000 clones, roughly two thirds detected once. The sample belongs to a study of CD4+ T cells in melanoma. Germline CDR1 and CDR2: MGHRA and YSYEKL. The CDR3 has 19 residues. V shed 0 bases, J shed 4 bases, and the junction held 15 bases outside the gene matches. Study-level findings and limits: Neoantigen-specific CD4+ T cells in melanoma reportedly had diverse differentiation states. A reported correlation linked neoantigen-specific CD4+ T cells to CD8+, macrophage and B cell function.

The sequence came from a human donor with melanoma. The chain combines TRBV4-1 with TRBJ1-5, with 7 bases fitting TRBD1. The material sequenced was cells from a culture (not recorded whether cultured in vitro). CDR3 sequence: CASSQEVASSTGRNQPQHF. The DNA for the CDR3 is TGCGCCAGCAGCCAAGAAGTGGCTTCGTCGACAGGGAGAAATCAGCCCCAGCATTTT.